What follows is one T cell receptor (beta chain) and its context. Antigen unknown. At one end the junction does not follow the germline gene, possibly because of a read error. The time point was: patch test 3, about 24 weeks after DPC sensitization. Indicated treatment: therapeutic diphenylcyclopropenone sensitization with weekly scalp DPC. Alopecia patients deemed DPC-suitable, aged 18 to 70, excluding pregnancy. The entry originates in a study of human T cells and chemical hapten exposure. In the study overall: Weekly scalp doses of diphenylcyclopropenone were given to patients during the roughly 25-week study.

The germline CDR1 and CDR2 sequences are SGHRS and YFSETQ. The CDR3 has 14 amino acids. Library preparation tagged each individual cDNA molecule with a unique molecular identifier. TCRdb reanalysed the RACE reads using MiXCR and keeps one entry per CDR3 protein. Among about 190,000 distinct CDR3 sequences listed, 24% were seen once. The study's findings and limits: Versus controls, significantly more large CDR3 similarity clusters arose from expanded TCRs.

The receptor's source is a woman aged 40 to 50 with alopecia areata. Some clones in this sample may be carry-over from other donors' samples. This sample comprised whole blood, obtained in connection with sensitization to the hapten diphenylcyclopropenone (DPC). This sequence joins TRBV5-1 and TRBJ1-5; D is unclear. DNA for the CDR3: TGCGTCAGCAGCTTAGGAGGGAGAAATCAGCCCCAGCATTTT. Protein product: CVSSLGGRNQPQHF.